This T cell receptor (beta chain) originates from a study of human T cells and chemical hapten exposure. TCRdb re-analysed the RACE reads in MiXCR, keeping a single row per CDR3 protein. The table shows 270,000 or so distinct CDR3 sequences, with almost 8% occurring only once. This clonotype occurred many times. Time point meaning: pre-sensitization, week 0. The treatment here: therapeutic diphenylcyclopropenone sensitization with weekly scalp DPC. The CDR3 runs to 13 residues. Germline V gene data show CDR1 as LGHNA and CDR2 as YSLEER. Between the trimmed V and J ends, which lost 3 bases and 7 bases, there was a span of 10 bases.

The chain links TRBV4-3 to TRBJ2-1; TRBD2 is a possible D gene (5 bases). Sequenced here: whole blood, sampled in connection with sensitization to the hapten diphenylcyclopropenone (DPC). The clonotype comes from a man between 18 and 29 years old with alopecia areata. Some clones in this sample may be carry-over from other donors' samples. This CDR3 reads CASSQIGVNEQFF. CDR3 in DNA: TGCGCCAGCAGCCAGATCGGGGTGAATGAGCAGTTCTTC.